The rows below give T cell receptor beta chains drawn from one sample of a study of glioma-infiltrating T cells. TCRdb processed the multiplex PCR reads anew with MiXCR; each CDR3 protein has one entry. The sample records under 150,000 distinct CDR3 sequences, around a quarter being singletons. The source material was glioma tissue, nonneoplastic brain tissue, or PBMCs (not recorded which). These receptor sequences come from a human donor with low-grade glioma or glioblastoma, undergoing nonglioma brain surgery, or in good health (not recorded which). Each CDR3 is given with its conserved first and last residue. A D gene is named only where the DNA matches it firmly. Clone sizes are given selectively: once, few, many, or a class where the clone is expanded.

abundance	d_gene	v_gene	len	j_gene	CDR3nt	CDR3aa
few	-	TRBV7-6	13	TRBJ2-5	TGTGCCAGCGGATCCGGACAGCAAGAGACCCAGTACTTC	CASGSGQQETQYF
few	TRBD1	TRBV20-1	15	TRBJ1-1	TGCAGTGCTAGACCAGACAGGGGGCGAGACACTGAAGCTTTCTTT	CSARPDRGRDTEAFF
many	-	TRBV27	14	TRBJ2-3	TGTGCCAGCAGTTTATCGCAACACACAGATACGCAGTATTTT	CASSLSQHTDTQYF
few	-	TRBV7-9	14	TRBJ1-1	TGTGCCAGCAGCTCCGGGGGGGGGCTCACTGAAGCTTTCTTT	CASSSGGGLTEAFF
-	-	TRBV7-9	15	TRBJ2-5	TGTGCCAGCAGCCTAACGTTCACCCGACAAGAGACCCAGTACTTC	CASSLTFTRQETQYF
few	TRBD2	TRBV28	15	TRBJ2-5	TGTGCCAGCAGGCTAGCGGGGGGGCTCGAAGAGACCCAGTACTTC	CASRLAGGLEETQYF
few	-	TRBV3-1	11	TRBJ1-2	TGTGCCAGCAGCCAAGGGAGTGGCTACACCTTC	CASSQGSGYTF
-	-	TRBV7-9	14	TRBJ1-2	TGTGCCAGCAGCCGGGCAGGGTACACCAATGGCTACACCTTC	CASSRAGYTNGYTF
many	-	TRBV7-7	13	TRBJ2-5	TGTGCCAGCAGCGAGGACAACCAAGAGACCCAGTACTTC	CASSEDNQETQYF
few	TRBD2	TRBV7-9	17	TRBJ2-5	TGTGCCAGCAGCTTAGGGCCGGGACTAGCGGATCAAGAGACCCAGTACTTC	CASSLGPGLADQETQYF
few	TRBD1	TRBV29-1	14	TRBJ1-2	TGCAGCGTCGGACAGGGAAAAACTAACTATGGCTACACCTTC	CSVGQGKTNYGYTF
few	-	TRBV19	16	TRBJ1-5	TGTGCCAGTAGGCCAACATATGGGGACCGCAATCAGCCCCAGCATTTT	CASRPTYGDRNQPQHF
many	TRBD2	TRBV28	14	TRBJ2-3	TGTGCCAGCAGTTTACCAGCGGGGGTAGATACGCAGTATTTT	CASSLPAGVDTQYF
many	TRBD2	TRBV7-2	20	TRBJ2-3	TGTGCCAGCAAACCGCGGGGGGGACGGAGCGGGGGAAACAAACCAGATACGCAGTATTTT	CASKPRGGRSGGNKPDTQYF
many	TRBD1	TRBV20-1	12	TRBJ1-1	TGCAGTGCTTTCAGGGGGGAGTCTGAAGCTTTCTTT	CSAFRGESEAFF
many	TRBD1	TRBV6-1	16	TRBJ2-1	TGTGCCAGCAGTTCCACTCGGGGACAGGGCTACAATGAGCAGTTCTTC	CASSSTRGQGYNEQFF
-	-	TRBV7-9	14	TRBJ2-3	TGTGCCAGCAGCTTACGCGAGAGCACAGATACGCAGTATTTT	CASSLRESTDTQYF
few	-	TRBV7-2	15	TRBJ2-4	TGTGCCAGCAGCTATCTCAGGGGATCACCGAACATTCAGTACTTC	CASSYLRGSPNIQYF
-	-	TRBV18	13	TRBJ2-1	TGTGCCAGCTCGGGGGGGCGCGTGAATGAGCAGTTCTTC	CASSGGRVNEQFF
-	-	TRBV19	18	TRBJ2-5	TGTGCCAGTGGCCCACGCTCGGTTTATGAGGACAGCGTAGAGACCCAGTACTTC	CASGPRSVYEDSVETQYF